This entry concerns a single T cell receptor beta chain. What it binds is not known. This entry comes from a study of cytomegalovirus exposure and HLA in healthy donors. On the study more broadly: The same platform was used for the 120 validation repertoires and the 600 to 850 first-cohort repertoires, a later analysis reported. Study-wide results and limits: Listed as cytomegalovirus-associated were approximately 160 TCR beta chains.

The CDR3 runs to 15 residues. Germline V gene sequence: CDR1 MNHEY, CDR2 SMNVEV (reference sequence). Trimming at V came to 3 bases and at J to 0 bases, leaving 2 bases not matched to a gene. The donors were members of the roughly 120-subject validation cohort (separate from the roughly 700-subject first cohort). Using immunoSEQ multiplex PCR, the repertoire was profiled, and TCRdb retains in-frame clones only, with some absent. The sample yields 100,000 to 150,000 clones, roughly 86% seen once. The source is a man in his thirties or forties in good health and CMV-seronegative. The sequencing sample was made of PBMCs. The V gene is TRBV27, the J gene TRBJ2-7, with 10 bases fitting TRBD2. The CDR3 sequence is CASSFSSGSSYEQYF. In nucleotides, the CDR3 is TGTGCCAGCAGTTTTTCTAGCGGGAGCTCCTACGAGCAGTACTTC.